One T cell receptor beta chain is described in this entry. This sample was included in a study of blood T cell repertoires in COVID-19. Sequencing used immunoSEQ multiplex PCR; TCRdb keeps in-frame clones, though not all of them. Here the sample spans under 450,000 clones, roughly 90% being singletons. After removal of 4 bases from V and 2 bases from J, the junction contained 5 bases not matched to a gene. The CDR3 is made up of 14 amino acids. CDR1 and CDR2 from the germline V gene are MNHEY and SVGEGT. This sequence originates from a woman aged 55-69 years with COVID-19, enrolled during active disease. The sample consisted of peripheral blood. V gene TRBV6-2 or TRBV6-3 combines with J gene TRBJ2-7; 7 nucleotides line up with TRBD1. In nucleotides, the CDR3 is TGTGCCAGCAGTTCCGGGACAGTCGCCTACGAGCAGTACTTC. It specifies CASSSGTVAYEQYF.